The 8 T cell receptor beta chains given below trace back to one sample, sequenced in a study of cytomegalovirus exposure and HLA in healthy donors. Primers included in the PCR were 60 Vbeta and 13 Jbeta primers. The table came from immunoSEQ multiplex PCR; TCRdb's copy has only in-frame clones and leaves some out. The sample has 210,000 or so clones, 76% seen once. Sequences were obtained from PBMCs. The origin of the receptors is a man aged 18 to 30 in good health and CMV-seronegative.

The chain recombines TRBV5-6 with TRBJ1-1, with D tentatively TRBD1 (6 bases). Trimming pared 4 bases from V and 11 bases from J, leaving 21 bases between. This CDR3 region has 14 residues. Germline V gene sequence: CDR1 SGHDT, CDR2 YYEEEE. CDR3 residues: CASSDNGGLGLAFF. As DNA, the CDR3 is TGTGCCAGCAGCGATAACGGGGGGCTGGGGCTGGCTTTCTTT. Full variable domain (rest looked up from reference TRBV5-6 and TRBJ1-1): DAGVTQSPTHLIKTRGQQVTLRCSPKSGHDTVSWYQQALGQGPQFIFQYYEEEERQRGNFPDRFSGHQFPNYSSELNVNALLLGDSALYLCASSDNGGLGLAFFGQGTRLTVV.

The chain employs TRBV30 and TRBJ1-6, with D uncertain. Deletions cut 5 bases from V and 8 bases from J, with 13 bases between. Per the germline V gene, CDR1 is GTSNPN and CDR2 is SVGIG (reference sequence). This CDR3 spans 13 amino acids. The CDR3, as DNA: TGTGCCTGGGCCAGAGGGAGGGATTCACCCCTCCACTTT. Translating gives CAWARGRDSPLHF.

The CDR3 DNA reads TGCGCCAGTTCTCCCAGCGGGCGGCTGCGCACAGATACGCAGTATTTT. It specifies CASSPSGRLRTDTQYF. The J gene is TRBJ2-3, the V gene TRBV5-1; D may be TRBD2 (6 bases). The CDR3 consists of 16 residues. Trimming took off 8 bases at V and 1 base at J, with 20 bases between the two ends. The germline CDR1 and CDR2 sequences are SGHRS and YFSETQ.

A few counts support this clone. The V call is TRBV27, the J call TRBJ1-1; D ambiguous. CDR3 length: 14 residues. Germline-derived CDR1 and CDR2 are MNHEY and SMNVEV (reference sequence). The V gene lost 8 bases and the J gene lost 1 base, with 14 bases spanning the gap. The CDR3 is CASHSWEGNTEAFF. The CDR3 DNA is TGTGCCAGCCATTCCTGGGAGGGGAACACTGAAGCTTTCTTT.

The DNA of the CDR3 is TGTGCCAGCAGCACCCGACTAGCGGGAGGGCCTGGTGGTGAGCAGTTCTTC. It codes for CASSTRLAGGPGGEQFF. The rearrangement links TRBV7-9 to TRBJ2-1; 14 bases match TRBD2. CDR1 and CDR2 from the germline V gene are SEHNR and FQNEAQ (reference sequence). Unmatched junction bases numbered 12, after V lost 5 bases and J lost 9 bases. CDR3 size: 17 residues.

The rearrangement joins TRBV7-6 to TRBJ2-7, with 7 bases fitting TRBD1. Per germline, CDR1 SGHVS and CDR2 FNYEAQ. V trimming: 1 base; J trimming: 2 bases; junction bases outside the gene matches: 5. CDR3 length: 15 amino acids. The CDR3 sequence is CASSLGQGVTYEQYF. The CDR3 coding sequence is TGTGCCAGCAGCTTAGGGCAGGGGGTCACCTACGAGCAGTACTTC.

J is TRBJ1-4 and V is TRBV4-1; D not certain. Germline lookup yields CDR1 MGHRA and CDR2 YSYEKL. The CDR3 sequence is 15 residues long. The ends were cut back, 4 bases at V and 5 bases at J, with 14 bases in the middle. The chain's CDR3 is CASSLQSFPNEKLFF. In DNA, the CDR3 is TGCGCCAGCAGCCTTCAGTCTTTCCCCAATGAAAAACTGTTTTTT.

This clone was seen a handful of times. The V and J genes are TRBV5-1 and TRBJ1-3, with 7 bases that match TRBD1. The CDR3 contains 14 residues. The junction had 1 base not matched to a gene; V was cut back by 4 bases and J by 0 bases. CDR1 and CDR2 (germline): SGHRS, YFSETQ. The CDR3 coding sequence is TGCGCCAGCAGCAGGACAGGCTCTGGAAACACCATATATTTT. Translating it yields CASSRTGSGNTIYF.